This TCR beta chain was retrieved from a study of shared clonotypes between healthy human individuals. Whole-study results and caveats: In general, naive subsets displayed greater estimated richness than memory subsets did. Rarefaction analysis demonstrated incomplete sorted-subset sequencing notwithstanding large depth.

The CDR3 covers 15 residues. Deletions cut 7 bases from V and 0 bases from J, with 14 bases between. Germline V gene lookup returns CDR1 SGHRS and CDR2 YFSETQ. This table comes from immunoSEQ multiplex PCR, and its TCRdb copy is limited to in-frame clones, with some not included. This table holds millions of clones, approximately 94% found once. In the case of this clone: Its antigen is undetermined.

This receptor was identified in a man aged 18 to 30 in good health. V gene TRBV5-1 combines with J gene TRBJ2-1, with no clear D. Material for sequencing was naive CD4+ T cells sorted from blood. Subset defined: CD45RA+ positively selected. CDR3: CASAETGTSYNEQFF. The CDR3 DNA follows: TGCGCCAGCGCCGAGACGGGCACCTCCTACAATGAGCAGTTCTTC.